What follows is one T cell receptor beta chain and its context. Produced via immunoSEQ multiplex PCR; TCRdb's table is partial and in-frame only. The repertoire holds 300,000 to 350,000 clones, with roughly 90% as singletons. The source of the sample is a study of Ad26.COV2.S vaccination and SARS-CoV-2 variants. The treatment denotes: 15 to 20 received Ad26.COV2.S at low or high dose, single or two shots; roughly 5 received placebo; per-sample allocation not given. Day 63 after the first injection of vaccine or placebo was the sampling time. Vaccination employed an Ad26 vector expressing the Wuhan-strain SARS-CoV-2 spike. The CDR3 runs 12 residues. V was clipped by 6 bases and J by 2 bases, with 7 bases between them. Germline V gives CDR1 MNHEY, CDR2 SMNVEV (reference sequence).

The sequence was obtained from a person aged 18-60 years who received the Ad26.COV2.S COVID-19 vaccine or a placebo. The genes are TRBV27 and TRBJ1-2; unclear D gene. The input for sequencing was peripheral blood, taken in a trial of Ad26.COV2.S vaccine versus placebo. The CDR3 is CASSAANYGYTF. DNA of the CDR3: TGTGCCAGCAGCGCGGCAAACTATGGCTACACCTTC.